A selection of T cell receptor beta chains follows, all from one sample in a study of graft-versus-host responses after intestinal transplantation. These receptors' targets are unknown. Libraries were prepared by immunoSEQ multiplex PCR; TCRdb keeps only in-frame clonotypes and omits some of them. The sample shows about 97,000 clones, 91% of them seen only once. The sample was unstimulated CD4+ T cells sorted from spleen or lymph node cells, taken before transplant. The receptor set was obtained from a human donor who was the organ donor for an intestinal transplant. The CDR3 runs from the conserved cysteine through the conserved F or W. A D gene is named only where the DNA matches it firmly. The listing skips clone size in some rows; elsewhere it reads once, few, many or a size class.

DNA: TGTGCCAGCAGCTCCTTAGACAGGGGGCTCTACGAGCAGTACTTC
CDR3: CASSSLDRGLYEQYF
J: TRBJ2-7
V: TRBV7-3
D: TRBD1
size: NA
length: 15

DNA: TGTGCCAGCAGTTACAGGGGTGAAAAACTGTTTTTT
CDR3: CASSYRGEKLFF
J: TRBJ1-4
V: TRBV28
D: TRBD1
size: NA
length: 12

DNA: TGTGCCAGCAGCCAAAGCGGGGGGGATTCCTACGAGCAGTACTTC
CDR3: CASSQSGGDSYEQYF
J: TRBJ2-7
V: TRBV4-2
D: TRBD2
size: NA
length: 15

DNA: TGTGCCACCAGCAGAGATCAGGGCCCCTATGGCTACACCTTC
CDR3: CATSRDQGPYGYTF
J: TRBJ1-2
V: TRBV15
D: NA
size: NA
length: 14

DNA: TGTGCCAGCAGCCTAGGGAGGGAACAAGAGACCCAGTACTTC
CDR3: CASSLGREQETQYF
J: TRBJ2-5
V: TRBV4-2
D: TRBD2
size: once
length: 14

DNA: TGTGCCAGCAGCTCTGGACTAGCGGGGAGGCCCGGGGAGCTGTTTTTT
CDR3: CASSSGLAGRPGELFF
J: TRBJ2-2
V: TRBV5-4
D: TRBD2
size: NA
length: 16

DNA: TGTGCCAGTAGTAACGGACAGGGCCTAAATTCACCCCTCCACTTT
CDR3: CASSNGQGLNSPLHF
J: TRBJ1-6
V: TRBV19
D: TRBD1
size: NA
length: 15

DNA: TGTGCCAGTAGTATATACAGGGGTCCAACTAACTATGGCTACACCTTC
CDR3: CASSIYRGPTNYGYTF
J: TRBJ1-2
V: TRBV19
D: TRBD1
size: NA
length: 16

DNA: TGTGCCAGCAGTTTAAGGAGGGCTGAGCAGTTCTTC
CDR3: CASSLRRAEQFF
J: TRBJ2-1
V: TRBV28
D: NA
size: NA
length: 12

DNA: TGTGCCAGCAGCCTCTGGTCTGGGGCCTTTGGAAACACCATATATTTT
CDR3: CASSLWSGAFGNTIYF
J: TRBJ1-3
V: TRBV5-4
D: NA
size: once
length: 16

DNA: TGTGCCTGGAGTCGGGGACAGGGTGGCTACACCTTC
CDR3: CAWSRGQGGYTF
J: TRBJ1-2
V: TRBV30
D: TRBD1
size: once
length: 12

DNA: TGTGCCAGCAGGGTAGCGGGGGGGAGGTTAAAGCAGTACTTC
CDR3: CASRVAGGRLKQYF
J: TRBJ2-7
V: TRBV5-4
D: TRBD2
size: NA
length: 14

DNA: TGTGCTAGCAGCTTAACAGGGGGCCCGTCGAACACTGAAGCTTTCTTT
CDR3: CASSLTGGPSNTEAFF
J: TRBJ1-1
V: TRBV7-3
D: TRBD1
size: NA
length: 16

DNA: TGTGCCATCAGTGGCAGGGGCACAGATACGCAGTATTTT
CDR3: CAISGRGTDTQYF
J: TRBJ2-3
V: TRBV10-3
D: NA
size: NA
length: 13

DNA: TGTGCCTGGAGCGAGGCCAATCATCAGCCCCAGCATTTT
CDR3: CAWSEANHQPQHF
J: TRBJ1-5
V: TRBV30
D: NA
size: NA
length: 13

DNA: TGTGCCACCAAACGGGGGGAGCAGTACTTC
CDR3: CATKRGEQYF
J: TRBJ2-5
V: TRBV28
D: TRBD2
size: NA
length: 10

DNA: TGTGCCAGCAGCAGACAAGGCCCTCCTTACGAGCAGTACTTC
CDR3: CASSRQGPPYEQYF
J: TRBJ2-7
V: TRBV5-6
D: NA
size: once
length: 14

DNA: TGTGCCAGCAGCTTACTCAATTCACCCCTCCACTTT
CDR3: CASSLLNSPLHF
J: TRBJ1-6
V: TRBV7-6
D: NA
size: NA
length: 12

DNA: TGTGCCAGCAGTACGCGGACAGGGACCAATGAGCAGTTCTTC
CDR3: CASSTRTGTNEQFF
J: TRBJ2-1
V: TRBV6-5
D: TRBD1
size: NA
length: 14

DNA: TGCGCCAACAGGCATACTAGGGGACTCAATTCACCCCTCCACTTT
CDR3: CANRHTRGLNSPLHF
J: TRBJ1-6
V: TRBV4-3
D: NA
size: NA
length: 15

DNA: TGCGCCAGCAGCCCGCAATTAGGTGGGGCCTACTACGAGCAGTACTTC
CDR3: CASSPQLGGAYYEQYF
J: TRBJ2-7
V: TRBV4-1
D: NA
size: NA
length: 16

DNA: TGTGCCAGCAGCTCCTACAGGGAGCAGCCCCAGCATTTT
CDR3: CASSSYREQPQHF
J: TRBJ1-5
V: TRBV7-2
D: NA
size: NA
length: 13

DNA: TGTGCCAGCAGCGTGAAGCGGGGGGGCCTTGGGGAGCTGTTTTTT
CDR3: CASSVKRGGLGELFF
J: TRBJ2-2
V: TRBV7-2
D: TRBD2
size: NA
length: 15

DNA: TGTGCCAGCAGCCGCCCGGGGGGAGGAAACACCATATATTTT
CDR3: CASSRPGGGNTIYF
J: TRBJ1-3
V: TRBV6-6
D: NA
size: few
length: 14

DNA: TGCGCCAGCAGCCAAGCACGGTCTAACTATGGCTACACCTTC
CDR3: CASSQARSNYGYTF
J: TRBJ1-2
V: TRBV4-3
D: NA
size: NA
length: 14

DNA: TGTGCCAGTAGTATTTCGACAGGGTTTTTCGCAGATACGCAGTATTTT
CDR3: CASSISTGFFADTQYF
J: TRBJ2-3
V: TRBV19
D: TRBD1
size: NA
length: 16

DNA: TGTGCCAGCAGCGAGGGACCGGGGGGACACTTCCAAGAGACCCAGTACTTC
CDR3: CASSEGPGGHFQETQYF
J: TRBJ2-5
V: TRBV9
D: NA
size: NA
length: 17

DNA: TGTGCCACCAGCTTCCGGGACTACTACAATGAGCAGTTCTTC
CDR3: CATSFRDYYNEQFF
J: TRBJ2-1
V: TRBV15
D: TRBD2
size: NA
length: 14

DNA: TGTGCCAGCAGTCGTCCGGGGTCGTATGAGCAGTTCTTC
CDR3: CASSRPGSYEQFF
J: TRBJ2-1
V: TRBV7-9
D: NA
size: NA
length: 13

DNA: TGTGCCAGCAGTTACCGAGCAGGGGGGTACGAGCAGTACTTC
CDR3: CASSYRAGGYEQYF
J: TRBJ2-7
V: TRBV6-5
D: NA
size: NA
length: 14

DNA: TGTGCCAGCAGCCAAGAAGGACAGGGGGGGAACACCATATATTTT
CDR3: CASSQEGQGGNTIYF
J: TRBJ1-3
V: TRBV4-2
D: TRBD1
size: NA
length: 15

DNA: TGTGCCAGCAGTTACTCGGGCGTCAGCTCCTACAATGAGCAGTTCTTC
CDR3: CASSYSGVSSYNEQFF
J: TRBJ2-1
V: TRBV6-6
D: NA
size: NA
length: 16

DNA: TGTGCCAGCAGCTTAGTCACAGGTGGGAGCTACACCTTC
CDR3: CASSLVTGGSYTF
J: TRBJ1-2
V: TRBV7-2
D: NA
size: NA
length: 13

DNA: TGTGCCAGCAGCTTGGGTGACAGGGACGGGGATCAGCCCCAGCATTTT
CDR3: CASSLGDRDGDQPQHF
J: TRBJ1-5
V: TRBV5-5
D: TRBD1
size: NA
length: 16

DNA: TGCGCCAGCAGACTAGACAGGCTCGGGTTAACCCAGTACTTC
CDR3: CASRLDRLGLTQYF
J: TRBJ2-5
V: TRBV23-1
D: NA
size: NA
length: 14

DNA: TGTGCCAGCAGCCTGTATCAGGGGACCGCCGGCGATACGCAGTATTTT
CDR3: CASSLYQGTAGDTQYF
J: TRBJ2-3
V: TRBV4-2
D: NA
size: NA
length: 16

DNA: TGCGCCAGCAGTGCCCTAGGGACTAGCGGGGGGATTACGCAGTATTTT
CDR3: CASSALGTSGGITQYF
J: TRBJ2-3
V: TRBV10-2
D: TRBD2
size: NA
length: 16

DNA: TGCGCCAGCAGCTTGCGGCTAGGTCCCTACAATGAGCAGTTCTTC
CDR3: CASSLRLGPYNEQFF
J: TRBJ2-1
V: TRBV5-1
D: NA
size: NA
length: 15

DNA: TGTGCCAGTAGTACCAGGGTTATGAACACTGAAGCTTTCTTT
CDR3: CASSTRVMNTEAFF
J: TRBJ1-1
V: TRBV19
D: NA
size: few
length: 14

DNA: TGTGCCAGCAGTTTTGGCCCCCCCATCCCATCTGGGGCCAACGTCCTGACTTTC
CDR3: CASSFGPPIPSGANVLTF
J: TRBJ2-6
V: TRBV27
D: NA
size: NA
length: 18

DNA: TGCGCCAGCAGCCAAGGACAGCTAGACACAGATACGCAGTATTTT
CDR3: CASSQGQLDTDTQYF
J: TRBJ2-3
V: TRBV4-1
D: NA
size: NA
length: 15

DNA: TGTGCCAGCAGCTTAGAGGCTAGCGGGGGGCGGCCGTACTTC
CDR3: CASSLEASGGRPYF
J: TRBJ2-7
V: TRBV7-2
D: TRBD2
size: NA
length: 14

DNA: TGCGCCAGCAGCCCAGACCCAACGACTAGCGGAAGCACAGATACGCAGTATTTT
CDR3: CASSPDPTTSGSTDTQYF
J: TRBJ2-3
V: TRBV4-3
D: TRBD2
size: NA
length: 18

DNA: TGTGCCAGCAGCCCACACAGGGAGTTCGGCTATGGCTACACCTTC
CDR3: CASSPHREFGYGYTF
J: TRBJ1-2
V: TRBV5-5
D: NA
size: NA
length: 15

DNA: TGTGCCAGCAGCTTTCCCGGGACAGGGACCTATGGCTACACCTTC
CDR3: CASSFPGTGTYGYTF
J: TRBJ1-2
V: TRBV5-5
D: TRBD1
size: NA
length: 15

DNA: TGTGCCACAGGGACTAGCGGGGGGGGTTACAATGAGCAGTTCTTC
CDR3: CATGTSGGGYNEQFF
J: TRBJ2-1
V: TRBV5-8
D: TRBD2
size: NA
length: 15

DNA: TGCAGCGTAAACAGGGAGATAGACTACACCTTC
CDR3: CSVNREIDYTF
J: TRBJ1-2
V: TRBV29-1
D: NA
size: NA
length: 11

DNA: TGTGCCATCAGTGGGTCCACAGGGGGAGGGCAGTTCTTC
CDR3: CAISGSTGGGQFF
J: TRBJ2-1
V: TRBV10-3
D: TRBD1
size: NA
length: 13